This T cell receptor beta chain was sequenced for a study of PD-1 blockade in classical Hodgkin lymphoma. The CDR3 consists of 13 residues. CDR1 and CDR2 from the germline V gene are SGHAT and FQNNGV. The V end lost 7 bases, the J end lost 7 bases, and 17 bases lay between the germline ends. In its sample, this clone was seen a few times. Method: immunoSEQ multiplex PCR; TCRdb's copy keeps in-frame clones and lacks some. The table shows about 47,000 clones, with roughly 88% occurring only once. Regarding time point: newly diagnosed, previously untreated cHL patient sample. This chain connects TRBV11-2 to TRBJ2-7, with D perhaps matching TRBD2 (5 bases). This TCR was recovered from a human donor with classical Hodgkin lymphoma. The sample consisted of peripheral blood mononuclear cells (PBMCs). This CDR3 is CASIPNVGGEQYF. The CDR3 bases are TGTGCCAGCATCCCGAACGTGGGCGGGGAGCAGTACTTC.